This T cell receptor (beta chain) was sequenced for a study of tumor and adjacent non-tumor tissue in lung cancer. Study-wide context: Histology: about twelve adenocarcinoma, a couple of squamous cell carcinoma, 1 small cell lung cancer.

This clonotype was seen just once. What it binds is not known. A modified ARM-PCR protocol with three rounds of nested PCR amplified TCRbeta. TCRdb re-called the multiplex PCR reads through MiXCR, storing one row per CDR3 protein. The table records approximately 79,000 distinct CDR3 sequences, around 65% of them present only once. CDR3 size: 15 residues. The germline V gene encodes CDR1 SQVTM and CDR2 ANQGSEA. The template was RNA from unsorted bulk tissue. Between August and November 2014, newly diagnosed, chemotherapy-naive lung cancer patients underwent thoracic surgery in China. Whole-study results and caveats: Significantly higher TCR diversity was found in tumor than normal lung. Higher tumor TCR diversity was associated with shorter survival.

The sequence was collected from a man between 65 and 79 years old with non-small cell lung cancer. This rearrangement joins TRBV29-1 to TRBJ2-2; maybe TRBD2 (6 bases). Sequenced sample: lung tumor tissue. CDR3 loop: CIVSPGLTNTGELFF. In DNA, the CDR3 is TGCATCGTGAGCCCGGGACTTACGAACACCGGGGAGCTGTTTTTT.